This TCR beta chain emerged from a study of CD8+CD57+ T cells in acquired aplastic anemia. Genomic DNA was employed as the template in profiling TCR beta VDJ and CDR3. TCRdb re-analysed the reads in MiXCR, keeping a single row per CDR3 protein. The sample contains roughly 200,000 distinct CDR3 sequences, roughly 65% of which appear only once. The patients chosen for sequencing had shown expansion of CD8+CD57+ cells (detected by flow cytometry). Sequenced sample: sorted CD4+, CD8+, or CD8+CD57+ T cells (not recorded which) from PBMCs. The clonotype comes from a human donor with aplastic anemia.

The CDR3 reads CASSASLAVSYEQYF. The CDR3 DNA sequence: TGTGCCAGCAGTGCCTCGCTAGCAGTCTCCTACGAGCAGTACTTC. The rearrangement uses TRBV6-5 and TRBJ2-7; the D gene is possibly TRBD2 (5 bases). CDR3 size: 15 residues. Germline CDR1 is MNHEY and CDR2 is SVGAGI. Between the trimmed V and J ends, which lost 5 bases and 0 bases, there was a span of 14 bases.